This TCR beta chain is drawn from a study of prognosis after radiotherapy for stage I lung cancer. From germline, CDR1 is MRHNA and CDR2 SNTAGT. V gave up 8 bases and J gave up 8 bases, with 25 bases separating them. CDR3 size: 16 residues. Starting from genomic DNA, TCR beta CDR3 was amplified through two-round multiplex PCR. Amplification during the initial PCR round employed primers specific to each TRBV and TRBJ gene. TCRdb processed the multiplex PCR reads anew with MiXCR; each CDR3 protein has one entry. Of 59,000 or so distinct CDR3 sequences listed, about 25% are singletons. This clonotype was recorded once.

The sample was PBMCs, taken before or after stereotactic body radiation therapy (not recorded which). This TCR came from a donor over 45 with non-small cell lung cancer. The chain combines TRBV6-4 with TRBJ1-3, with no clear D. CDR3 region: CASPYQVAESPHTIYF. CDR3 DNA: TGTGCCAGCCCCTATCAGGTGGCAGAGTCCCCTCACACCATATATTTT.